The source of this TCR beta chain is a study of T cell responses to AZD1222 COVID-19 vaccine. Findings and limits, study-wide: Spike regions recognized by vaccine-associated CD4 TCRs spanned the protein, led by 160-218 and 743-854. Only a handful of AZD1222 recipients, several in all, had baseline seropositivity.

Deletions cut 5 bases from V and 0 bases from J, with 16 bases between. Germline CDR1 and CDR2: MDHEN and SYDVKM. The CDR3 is 16 residues long. As to this clone: The antigen is unknown.

The repertoire was sequenced with immunoSEQ multiplex PCR; TCRdb's copy has only in-frame clones and lacks some. The sample carries some 78,000 clones, roughly 80% recorded once. The receptor's source is an adult who received the AZD1222 COVID-19 vaccine. The sequences come from peripheral blood, collected 28 days after the second AZD1222 dose. The rearrangement joins TRBV28 to TRBJ1-1; D is unresolved. The CDR3 protein is CASSPPLPEVNTEAFF. The CDR3 nucleotides read TGTGCCAGCAGTCCCCCCTTACCCGAGGTGAACACTGAAGCTTTCTTT.